Below are 12 T cell receptor beta chains sequenced from a single sample in a study of T cell responses to AZD1222 COVID-19 vaccine. Generated by immunoSEQ multiplex PCR, the TCRdb table keeps only in-frame clones and is missing some. Among 65,000 to 80,000 clones listed, just over 90% were seen once. The specimen comprised peripheral blood, sampled on day 0 of MenACWY control vaccination. These receptor sequences come from an adult in good health.

This sequence joins TRBV19 and TRBJ1-1, with TRBD1 matching over 7 bases. This CDR3 is 16 amino acids long. V gave up 5 bases and J gave up 0 bases; unmatched junction bases: 9. CDR1 and CDR2 from the germline V gene are LNHDA and SQIVND (reference sequence). The CDR3 DNA reads as TGTGCCAGTAGTCCCCCGGGACAGATCATGAACACTGAAGCTTTCTTT. The encoded protein is CASSPPGQIMNTEAFF.

The rearrangement links TRBV19 to TRBJ2-2; D is perhaps TRBD2 (7 bases). The length of the CDR3 is 13 residues. V gave up 7 bases and J gave up 7 bases, with 13 bases separating them. Germline CDR1 and CDR2: LNHDA and SQIVND (reference sequence). Here the CDR3 reads CASNLGGVGELFF. DNA of the CDR3: TGTGCCAGTAACCTAGGGGGGGTCGGGGAGCTGTTTTTT.

The rearrangement joins TRBV7-8 to TRBJ1-2; D gene uncertain. CDR3 length equals 13 residues. Deletions cut 1 base from V and 8 bases from J, with 11 bases between. Germline CDR1 and CDR2: SGHVS and FQNEAQ. In DNA form, the CDR3 reads TGTGCCAGCAGCTTAGTTATTTACCGGGGCTACACCTTC. This translates into CASSLVIYRGYTF.

This chain connects TRBV6-5 to TRBJ1-1; 8 positions match TRBD1. The germline V gene has CDR1 MNHEY and CDR2 SVGAGI. The CDR3 runs to 13 residues. V lost 7 bases to trimming and J lost 5 bases; unmatched junction nucleotides: 6. CDR3 bases: TGTGCCAGCAACCAGGGGGCTATGACTGAAGCTTTCTTT. It codes for CASNQGAMTEAFF.

The genes are TRBV27 and TRBJ2-7, with 7 bases aligning to TRBD1. With 5 bases clipped from V and 2 bases from J, the junction kept 3 bases outside the gene matches. CDR3 length: 13 residues. The V gene's germline CDR1 is MNHEY and CDR2 SMNVEV (reference sequence). As DNA, the CDR3 is TGTGCCAGCAGTCGACAGGGCGCCTACGAGCAGTACTTC. It is translated as CASSRQGAYEQYF.

The rearrangement uses TRBV21-1 and TRBJ1-6. TRBV21-1 is annotated as a pseudogene. The CDR3 runs 17 residues. CDR3 sequence (DNA): TGTGCCAGCAGCAGAGGAAGATGCCCGGAGGTAGATTCACCCCTCCACTTT. It translates to CASSRGRCPEVDSPLHF.

The chain has TRBV6-2 or TRBV6-3 and TRBJ1-5, with 7 bases that match TRBD1. This CDR3 has 14 residues. Germline V CDR1 and CDR2: MNHEY, SVGEGT. V lost 5 bases to trimming and J lost 5 bases; unmatched junction nucleotides: 6. Written as DNA, the CDR3 is TGTGCCAGCAGTACCCACAGGGGCGATCAGCCCCAGCATTTT. Amino acid sequence: CASSTHRGDQPQHF.

The chain combines TRBV3-1 (or the pseudogene TRBV3-2) with TRBJ1-5; 9 nucleotides align to TRBD1. V lost 2 bases to trimming and J lost 7 bases; unmatched junction nucleotides: 6. The germline V gene has CDR1 LGHDT and CDR2 YNNKEL (reference sequence). This CDR3 has 15 amino acids. Written as DNA, the CDR3 is TGTGCCAGCAGCCAATTAGGGACAGGGTCCCAGCCCCAGCATTTT. It translates to CASSQLGTGSQPQHF.

The chain is built from TRBV6-5 and TRBJ2-7; 11 positions match TRBD2. Germline V gene lookup returns CDR1 MNHEY and CDR2 SVGAGI. Trimming at V came to 6 bases and at J to 4 bases, leaving 5 bases not matched to a gene. The CDR3 consists of 14 residues. Here the CDR3 DNA reads TGTGCCAGCAGACGCGGACTAGCGGGTTACGAGCAGTACTTC. Its protein is CASRRGLAGYEQYF.

The V and J genes are TRBV7-9 and TRBJ1-2, with D tentatively TRBD1 (5 bases). Germline CDR1 reads SEHNR; CDR2 reads FQNEAQ (reference sequence). V dropped 1 base and J dropped 3 bases, with 18 bases sitting between them. The CDR3 is made up of 17 amino acids. CDR3 protein: CASSLGEGAPSDYGYTF. CDR3 nucleotide sequence: TGTGCCAGCAGCTTAGGGGAAGGGGCCCCCAGTGACTATGGCTACACCTTC.

In its sample, this clone was seen a few times. The chain has TRBV28 and TRBJ2-1; D not resolved. This CDR3 is built from 13 residues. V was pared by 4 bases and J by 10 bases, with 14 bases between. Germline V gene data show CDR1 as MDHEN and CDR2 as SYDVKM. CDR3 sequence (DNA): TGTGCCAGCAGTTGGGAAGAGATCCAGGAGCAGTTCTTC. It encodes CASSWEEIQEQFF.

The gene calls are TRBV14 and TRBJ2-1; D is ambiguous. V was cut by 3 bases and J by 7 bases, with 4 bases left in between. CDR1 SGHDN and CDR2 FVKESK come from the germline V gene. This CDR3 spans 11 amino acids. The CDR3 region has the DNA TGTGCCAGCAGCCACAGAAATGAGCAGTTCTTC. Protein product: CASSHRNEQFF.